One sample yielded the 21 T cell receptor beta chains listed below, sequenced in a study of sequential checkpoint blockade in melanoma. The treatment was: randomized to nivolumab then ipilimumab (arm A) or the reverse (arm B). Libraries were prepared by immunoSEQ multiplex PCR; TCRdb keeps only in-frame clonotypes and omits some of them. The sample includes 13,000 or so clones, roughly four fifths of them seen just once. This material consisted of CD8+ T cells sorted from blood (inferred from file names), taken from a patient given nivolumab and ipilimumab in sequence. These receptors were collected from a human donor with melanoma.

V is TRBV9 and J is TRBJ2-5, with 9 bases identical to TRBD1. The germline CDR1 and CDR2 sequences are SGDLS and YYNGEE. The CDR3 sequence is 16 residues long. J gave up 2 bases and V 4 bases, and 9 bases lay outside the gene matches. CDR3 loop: CASSSPGDRAQETQYF. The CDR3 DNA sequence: TGTGCCAGCAGCTCACCTGGGGACAGGGCACAAGAGACCCAGTACTTC.

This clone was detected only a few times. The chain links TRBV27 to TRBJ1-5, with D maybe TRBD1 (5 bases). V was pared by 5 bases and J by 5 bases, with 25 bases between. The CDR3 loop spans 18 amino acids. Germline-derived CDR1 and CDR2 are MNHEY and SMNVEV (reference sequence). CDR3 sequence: CASSPSVGGRPPYQPQHF. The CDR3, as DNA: TGTGCCAGCAGTCCAAGTGTGGGGGGACGGCCCCCTTATCAGCCCCAGCATTTT.

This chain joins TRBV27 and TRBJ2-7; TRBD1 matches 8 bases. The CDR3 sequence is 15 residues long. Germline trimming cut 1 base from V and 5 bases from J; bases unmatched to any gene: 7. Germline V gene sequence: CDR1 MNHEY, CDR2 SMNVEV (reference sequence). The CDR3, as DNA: TGTGCCAGCAGTTTATTTGCAGGGGGCCTGGACGAGCAGTACTTC. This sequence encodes CASSLFAGGLDEQYF.

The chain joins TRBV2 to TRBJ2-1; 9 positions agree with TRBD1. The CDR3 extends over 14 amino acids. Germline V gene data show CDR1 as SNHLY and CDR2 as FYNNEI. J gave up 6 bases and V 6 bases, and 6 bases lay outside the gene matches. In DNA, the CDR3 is TGTGCCAGCAGCGAGGGGGACAGGGTCAATGAGCAGTTCTTC. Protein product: CASSEGDRVNEQFF.

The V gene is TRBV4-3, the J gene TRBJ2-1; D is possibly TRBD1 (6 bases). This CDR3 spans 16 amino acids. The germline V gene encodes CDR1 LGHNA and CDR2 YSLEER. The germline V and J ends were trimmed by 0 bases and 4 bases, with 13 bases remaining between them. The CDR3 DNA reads TGCGCCAGCAGCCAAGAGGGGACAAGGCGGTACAATGAGCAGTTCTTC. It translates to CASSQEGTRRYNEQFF.

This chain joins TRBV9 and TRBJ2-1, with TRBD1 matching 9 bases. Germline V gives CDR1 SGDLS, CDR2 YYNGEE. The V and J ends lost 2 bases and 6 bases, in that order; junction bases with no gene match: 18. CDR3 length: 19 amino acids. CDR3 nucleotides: TGTGCCAGCAGCGTTACAGGGGGCATGACCCTACAGAGTATCAATGAGCAGTTCTTC. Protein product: CASSVTGGMTLQSINEQFF.

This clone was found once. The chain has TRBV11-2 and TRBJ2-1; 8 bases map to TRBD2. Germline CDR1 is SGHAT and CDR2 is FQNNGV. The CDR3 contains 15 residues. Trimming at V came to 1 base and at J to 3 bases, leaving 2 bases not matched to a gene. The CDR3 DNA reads TGTGCCAGCAGCTTAGTAGCGGGATACTACAATGAGCAGTTCTTC. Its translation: CASSLVAGYYNEQFF.

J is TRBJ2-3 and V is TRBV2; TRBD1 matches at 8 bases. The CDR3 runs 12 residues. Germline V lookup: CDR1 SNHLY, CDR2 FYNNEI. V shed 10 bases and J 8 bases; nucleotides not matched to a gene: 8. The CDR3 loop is CATTVTGGTQYF. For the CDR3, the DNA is TGTGCCACAACCGTAACAGGGGGTACGCAGTATTTT.

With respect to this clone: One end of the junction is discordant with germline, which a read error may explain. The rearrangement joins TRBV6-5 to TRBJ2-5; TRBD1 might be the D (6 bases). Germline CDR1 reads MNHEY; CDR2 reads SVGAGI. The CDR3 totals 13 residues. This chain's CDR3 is CASSPRGQGTQYF. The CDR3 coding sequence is TGTGCCAGCAGTCCCAGGGGTCAAGGGACCCAGTACTTC.

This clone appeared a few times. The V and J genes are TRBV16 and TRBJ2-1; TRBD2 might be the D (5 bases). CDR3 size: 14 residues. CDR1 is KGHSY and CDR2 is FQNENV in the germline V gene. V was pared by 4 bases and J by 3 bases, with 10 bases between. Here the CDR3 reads CASSPSGDYNEQFF. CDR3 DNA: TGTGCCAGCAGCCCATCCGGGGACTACAATGAGCAGTTCTTC.

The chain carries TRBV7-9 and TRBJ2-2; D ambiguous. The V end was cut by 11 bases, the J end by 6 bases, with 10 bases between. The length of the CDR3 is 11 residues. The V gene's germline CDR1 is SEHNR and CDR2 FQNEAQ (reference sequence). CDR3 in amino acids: CAGSGPGELFF. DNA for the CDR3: TGTGCCGGATCTGGGCCCGGGGAGCTGTTTTTT.

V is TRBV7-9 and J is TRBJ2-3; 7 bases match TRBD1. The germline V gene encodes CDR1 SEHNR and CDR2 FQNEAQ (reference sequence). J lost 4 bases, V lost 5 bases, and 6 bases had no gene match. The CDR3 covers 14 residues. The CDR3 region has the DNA TGTGCCAGCAGCGGGGGACAGCACCCAGATACGCAGTATTTT. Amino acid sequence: CASSGGQHPDTQYF.

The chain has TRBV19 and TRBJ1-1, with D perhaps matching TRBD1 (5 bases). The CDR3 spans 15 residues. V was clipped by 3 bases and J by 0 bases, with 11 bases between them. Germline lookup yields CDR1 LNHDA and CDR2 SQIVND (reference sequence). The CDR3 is CASSILRGVNTEAFF. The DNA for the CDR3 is TGTGCCAGTAGTATCCTTCGGGGGGTGAACACTGAAGCTTTCTTT.

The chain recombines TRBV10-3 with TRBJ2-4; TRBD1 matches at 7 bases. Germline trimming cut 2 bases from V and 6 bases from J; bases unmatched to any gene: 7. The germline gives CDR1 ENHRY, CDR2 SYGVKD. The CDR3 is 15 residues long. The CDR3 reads CAISEQQGTGNIQYF. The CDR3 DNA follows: TGTGCCATCAGTGAGCAACAGGGGACGGGAAACATTCAGTACTTC.

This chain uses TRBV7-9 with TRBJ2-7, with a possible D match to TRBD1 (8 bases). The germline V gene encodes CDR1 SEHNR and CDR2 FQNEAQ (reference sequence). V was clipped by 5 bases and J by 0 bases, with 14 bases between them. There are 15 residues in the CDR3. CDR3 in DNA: TGTGCCAGCAGCCAGCGGGACAGGCCCTCCTACGAGCAGTACTTC. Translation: CASSQRDRPSYEQYF.

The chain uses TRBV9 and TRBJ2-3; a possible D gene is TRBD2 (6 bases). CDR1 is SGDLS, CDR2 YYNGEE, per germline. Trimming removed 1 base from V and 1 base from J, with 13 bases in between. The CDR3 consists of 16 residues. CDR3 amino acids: CASSVTGTHGTDTQYF. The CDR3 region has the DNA TGTGCCAGCAGCGTAACCGGGACTCACGGCACAGATACGCAGTATTTT.

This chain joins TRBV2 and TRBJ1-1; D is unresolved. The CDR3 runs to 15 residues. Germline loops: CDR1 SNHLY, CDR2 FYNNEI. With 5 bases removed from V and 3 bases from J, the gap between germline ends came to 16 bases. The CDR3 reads CASSLSPLGDTEAFF. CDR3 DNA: TGTGCCAGCAGTCTAAGCCCGTTGGGAGACACTGAAGCTTTCTTT.

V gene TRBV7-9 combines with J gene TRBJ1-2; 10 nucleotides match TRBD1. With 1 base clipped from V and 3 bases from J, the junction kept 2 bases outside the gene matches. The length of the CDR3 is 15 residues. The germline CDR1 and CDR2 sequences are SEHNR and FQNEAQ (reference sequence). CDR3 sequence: CASSLGQGADYGYTF. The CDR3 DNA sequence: TGTGCCAGCAGCTTAGGACAGGGGGCTGACTATGGCTACACCTTC.

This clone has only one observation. Here the CDR3 DNA reads TGTGCCAGCAGTTACCTAGCGGGAGGTAACGAGCAGTACTTC. Its translation is CASSYLAGGNEQYF. The chain employs TRBV27 and TRBJ2-5, with 11 bases matching TRBD2. Judging by the DNA end, TRBJ2-7 fits better; the J call may be wrong. CDR3 length equals 14 residues. Germline V CDR1 and CDR2: MNHEY, SMNVEV (reference sequence).

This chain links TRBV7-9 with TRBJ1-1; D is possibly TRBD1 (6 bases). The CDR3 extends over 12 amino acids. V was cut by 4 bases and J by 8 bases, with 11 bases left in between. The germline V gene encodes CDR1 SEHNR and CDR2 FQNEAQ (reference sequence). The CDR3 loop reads CASSYGTGEAFF. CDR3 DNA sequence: TGTGCCAGCAGCTACGGAACAGGGGAAGCTTTCTTT.

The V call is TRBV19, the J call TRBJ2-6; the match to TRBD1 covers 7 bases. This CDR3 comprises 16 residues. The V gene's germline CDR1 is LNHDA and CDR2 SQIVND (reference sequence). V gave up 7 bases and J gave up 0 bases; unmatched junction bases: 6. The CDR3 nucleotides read TGTGCCAGTATTGGACAGGTCAGCTCTGGGGCCAACGTCCTGACTTTC. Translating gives CASIGQVSSGANVLTF. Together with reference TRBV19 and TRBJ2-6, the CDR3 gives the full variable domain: DGGITQSPKYLFRKEGQNVTLSCEQNLNHDAMYWYRQDPGQGLRLIYYSQIVNDFQKGDIAEGYSVSREKKESFPLTVTSAQKNPTAFYLCASIGQVSSGANVLTFGAGSRLTVL.